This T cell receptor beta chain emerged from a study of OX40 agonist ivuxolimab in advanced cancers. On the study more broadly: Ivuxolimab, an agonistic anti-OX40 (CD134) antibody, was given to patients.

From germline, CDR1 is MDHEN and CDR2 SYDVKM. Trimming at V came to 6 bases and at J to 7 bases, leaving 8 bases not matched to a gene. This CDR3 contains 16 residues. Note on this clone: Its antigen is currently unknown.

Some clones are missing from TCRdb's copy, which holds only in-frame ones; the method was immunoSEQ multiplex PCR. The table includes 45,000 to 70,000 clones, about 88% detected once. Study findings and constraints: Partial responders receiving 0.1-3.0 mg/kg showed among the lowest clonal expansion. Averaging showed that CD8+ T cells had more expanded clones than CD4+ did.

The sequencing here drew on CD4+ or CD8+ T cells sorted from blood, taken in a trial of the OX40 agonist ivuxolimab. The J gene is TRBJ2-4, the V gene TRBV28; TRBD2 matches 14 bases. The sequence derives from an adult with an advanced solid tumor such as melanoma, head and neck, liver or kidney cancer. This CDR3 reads CASRTGTSGRGNIQYF. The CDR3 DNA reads TGTGCCAGCAGGACCGGGACTAGCGGGAGAGGGAACATTCAGTACTTC. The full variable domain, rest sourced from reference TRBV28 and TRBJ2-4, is DVKVTQSSRYLVKRTGEKVFLECVQDMDHENMFWYRQDPGLGLRLIYFSYDVKMKEKGDIPEGYSVSREKKERFSLILESASTNQTSMYLCASRTGTSGRGNIQYFGAGTRLSVL.